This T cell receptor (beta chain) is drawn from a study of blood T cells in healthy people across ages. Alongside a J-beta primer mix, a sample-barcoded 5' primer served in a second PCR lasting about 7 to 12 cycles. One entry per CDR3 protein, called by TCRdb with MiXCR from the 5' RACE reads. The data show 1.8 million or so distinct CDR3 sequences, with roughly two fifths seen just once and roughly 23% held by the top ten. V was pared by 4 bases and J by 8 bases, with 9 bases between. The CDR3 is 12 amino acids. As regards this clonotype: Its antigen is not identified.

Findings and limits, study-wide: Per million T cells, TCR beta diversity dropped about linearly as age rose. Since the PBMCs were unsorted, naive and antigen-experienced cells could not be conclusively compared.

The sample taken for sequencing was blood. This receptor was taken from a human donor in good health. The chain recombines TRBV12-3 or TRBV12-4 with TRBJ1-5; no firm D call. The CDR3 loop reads CASSSAVEPQHF. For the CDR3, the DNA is TGTGCCAGCAGTTCCGCGGTGGAGCCCCAGCATTTT.